These 12 T cell receptor beta chains share one sample of origin, sequenced in a study of radiotherapy plus CTLA-4 blockade in lung cancer. Clones were sequenced by immunoSEQ multiplex PCR, and TCRdb holds only the in-frame ones, with some missing. The table lists around 72,000 clones, 78% of them singletons. The sample was peripheral blood, taken from a patient treated with radiotherapy plus ipilimumab. Receptors originate from a human donor with non-small cell lung cancer who had a complete response to radiotherapy plus ipilimumab.

The V gene is TRBV30, the J gene TRBJ2-7; 9 bases agree with TRBD1. Looked up from germline, CDR1 is GTSNPN and CDR2 is SVGIG (reference sequence). CDR3 length: 15 residues. The ends lost 1 base at V and 0 bases at J; junction bases unmatched: 4. CDR3 in amino acids: CAWSGTGAPSYEQYV. CDR3 sequence (DNA): TGTGCCTGGAGTGGGACAGGGGCGCCCTCCTACGAGCAGTACGTC.

CDR3 residues: CASSEYGGIQYF. The CDR3 DNA follows: TGTGCCAGCAGTGAATATGGTGGCATTCAGTACTTC. This chain connects TRBV25-1 to TRBJ2-4; D is unresolved. Between the trimmed V and J ends, which lost 0 bases and 9 bases, there was a span of 6 bases. The CDR3 length is 12 residues. Looked up from germline, CDR1 is MGHDK and CDR2 is SYGVNS.

The V call is TRBV5-5, the J call TRBJ1-4; D is unresolved. The CDR3 length is 14 residues. V gave up 2 bases and J gave up 5 bases, with 10 bases separating them. In germline, CDR1 is SGHKS, CDR2 YYEKEE (reference sequence). CDR3 amino acids: CASSFGSKNEKLFF. The CDR3 bases are TGTGCCAGCAGCTTCGGATCTAAGAATGAAAAACTGTTTTTT.

V gene TRBV9 combines with J gene TRBJ1-1; 7 bases map to TRBD1. The J segment lost 9 bases and the V segment lost 4 bases, leaving 12 bases of the junction unmatched. This CDR3 has 14 residues. Germline V CDR1 and CDR2: SGDLS, YYNGEE. The DNA for the CDR3 is TGTGCCAGCAGCATGATGACAGGGAAGGGGAAAGCTTTCTTT. It translates to CASSMMTGKGKAFF.

This sequence joins TRBV28 and TRBJ1-1; 7 bases align to TRBD1. The ends lost 8 bases at V and 1 base at J; junction bases unmatched: 13. This CDR3 spans 16 amino acids. The germline gives CDR1 MDHEN, CDR2 SYDVKM. The CDR3 region is CASRLSRDRENTEAFF. The DNA of the CDR3 is TGTGCCAGCCGTCTCTCACGAGACAGGGAGAACACTGAAGCTTTCTTT.

V gene TRBV11-3 combines with J gene TRBJ1-1, with D tentatively TRBD1 (6 bases). The germline CDR1 and CDR2 sequences are SGHNT and YENEEA. The CDR3 covers 16 residues. V was trimmed by 3 bases and J by 1 base, leaving 15 bases between them. In nucleotides, the CDR3 is TGTGCCAGCAGCTTGCCCCAGGGACACCCGAACACTGAAGCTTTCTTT. Amino acids: CASSLPQGHPNTEAFF.

The rearrangement joins TRBV11-2 to TRBJ1-2; 9 positions match TRBD1. This CDR3 has 18 residues. Germline CDR1 and CDR2: SGHAT and FQNNGV. The V segment lost 5 bases and the J segment 1 base; nucleotides outside the gene matches: 14. The CDR3, as DNA: TGTGCCAGCAGCCCGATCTCGGGACAGGGCCTCTTTAACTATGGCTACACCTTC. It translates to CASSPISGQGLFNYGYTF.

The chain is built from TRBV5-1 and TRBJ1-4; 7 bases are a match to TRBD1. The V segment lost 3 bases and the J segment 6 bases; nucleotides outside the gene matches: 8. The CDR3 has 15 amino acids. Germline lookup yields CDR1 SGHRS and CDR2 YFSETQ. The CDR3 reads CASSSTGFSDEKLFF. DNA of the CDR3: TGCGCCAGCAGCTCGACAGGGTTTAGCGATGAAAAACTGTTTTTT. Based on the CDR3 plus reference TRBV5-1 and TRBJ1-4, the full variable domain is KAGVTQTPRYLIKTRGQQVTLSCSPISGHRSVSWYQQTPGQGLQFLFEYFSETQRNKGNFPGRFSGRQFSNSRSEMNVSTLELGDSALYLCASSSTGFSDEKLFFGSGTQLSVL.

This rearrangement joins TRBV6-5 to TRBJ1-5; D is unresolved. The length of the CDR3 is 15 residues. Germline V gives CDR1 MNHEY, CDR2 SVGAGI. V lost 6 bases and J lost 2, with 14 bases in between. For the CDR3, the DNA is TGTGCCAGCAGATCCGGCGCAATGGGCAATCAGCCCCAGCATTTT. Translating it yields CASRSGAMGNQPQHF.

The CDR3 coding sequence is TGTGCCAGCACCCCCTTGAGGCAGGGGAACACCGGGGAGCTGTTTTTT. Protein sequence: CASTPLRQGNTGELFF. The chain couples TRBV2 to TRBJ2-2; the D gene is possibly TRBD1 (5 bases). Per germline, CDR1 SNHLY and CDR2 FYNNEI. There are 16 residues in the CDR3. V was pared by 7 bases and J by 1 base, with 16 bases between.

The chain uses TRBV28 and TRBJ1-3; 8 bases fit TRBD1. The V gene's germline CDR1 is MDHEN and CDR2 SYDVKM. V gave up 5 bases and J gave up 4 bases; unmatched junction bases: 10. The CDR3 is 16 residues long. The CDR3 loop reads CASSTPGQGSGNTIYF. CDR3 nucleotide sequence: TGTGCCAGCAGTACCCCCGGACAGGGCTCAGGAAACACCATATATTTT. The variable domain in full, completed from reference TRBV28 and TRBJ1-3, reads DVKVTQSSRYLVKRTGEKVFLECVQDMDHENMFWYRQDPGLGLRLIYFSYDVKMKEKGDIPEGYSVSREKKERFSLILESASTNQTSMYLCASSTPGQGSGNTIYFGEGSWLTVV.

The CDR3 DNA is TGCGCCAGCAGCCCGGGACTAGCGGGGCTGGGTACGCAGTATTTT. Protein: CASSPGLAGLGTQYF. The gene calls are TRBV5-1 and TRBJ2-3; 13 bases map to TRBD2. The V gene's germline CDR1 is SGHRS and CDR2 YFSETQ. Unmatched junction bases numbered 7, after V lost 4 bases and J lost 8 bases. The length of the CDR3 is 15 residues.